The TCR beta chain described here comes from a study of OX40 agonist ivuxolimab in advanced cancers. In the case of this clone: Its antigen is unidentified.

V was pared by 6 bases and J by 5 bases, with 7 bases between. The CDR3 consists of 11 residues. Per germline, CDR1 SNHLY and CDR2 FYNNEI. The data were produced by immunoSEQ multiplex PCR, yet TCRdb's version contains in-frame clones alone and is incomplete. The table records about 130,000 clones, about 93% of them present only once. General study findings and limits: Fewer expanded clones were found on average in CD4+ than in CD8+ T cells.

The sequencing here drew on CD4+ or CD8+ T cells sorted from blood, taken in a trial of the OX40 agonist ivuxolimab. The sequence came from an adult with an advanced solid tumor such as melanoma, head and neck, liver or kidney cancer. This chain connects TRBV2 to TRBJ2-5, with TRBD1 as a possible D gene (5 bases). The CDR3 protein is CASRGLETQYF. CDR3 coding DNA: TGTGCCAGCAGGGGGCTGGAGACCCAGTACTTC.